This entry lists 18 T cell receptor beta chains sequenced from one sample in a study of beta chain features in type 1 diabetes. Sequencing targeted expressed TCRB transcripts, as all isolated RNA had been reverse transcribed. Sequencing used immunoSEQ multiplex PCR; TCRdb keeps in-frame clones, though not all of them. Here the sample spans about 620,000 clones, roughly a sixth being singletons. The sequencing input was naive CD4+ T cells from blood. The receptors originated from a man between 18 and 29 years old in good health.

The chain combines TRBV25-1 with TRBJ2-5, with TRBD2 matching 16 bases. The junction had 5 bases not matched to a gene; V was cut back by 6 bases and J by 4 bases. Germline V gene sequence: CDR1 MGHDK, CDR2 SYGVNS. The CDR3 extends over 16 amino acids. In nucleotides, the CDR3 is TGTGCCAGCAGGCCGGGACTAGCGGGGGGGCTAGAGACCCAGTACTTC. Amino acids: CASRPGLAGGLETQYF.

This chain links TRBV20-1 with TRBJ2-7, with D hard to call. Deletions cut 7 bases from V and 5 bases from J, with 12 bases between. Germline CDR1 reads DFQATT; CDR2 reads SNEGSKA (reference sequence). This CDR3 comprises 11 residues. In DNA form, the CDR3 reads TGCAGTGTCTGGGCAGGCAACGAGCAGTACTTC. The encoded protein is CSVWAGNEQYF.

This clone was observed a handful of times. Written as DNA, the CDR3 is TGTGCCAGCAGCCCCCGGGGCGGTCCTTTCAGAGCCCAGTACTTC. This gives the protein CASSPRGGPFRAQYF. V and J are TRBV2 and TRBJ2-5; the D call may be TRBD1 or TRBD2 (5 bases each). CDR1 SNHLY and CDR2 FYNNEI come from the germline V gene. This CDR3 comprises 15 residues. Trimming removed 6 bases from V and 9 bases from J, with 23 bases in between.

The genes are TRBV5-7 and TRBJ1-1; D remains unclear. TRBV5-7 falls under the ORF class, with uncertain function. Trimming cost V 0 bases and J 5 bases, with 11 bases left between them. The CDR3 extends over 14 amino acids. CDR3 nucleotides: TGTGCCAGCAGCTTGGAGGAGGGTGGGACTGAAGCTTTCTTT. Translated, it gives CASSLEEGGTEAFF.

This clone has a handful of counts. CDR3 sequence: CASSLEGRLNTGELFF. The CDR3 DNA follows: TGTGCCAGCAGCTTAGAGGGACGACTGAACACCGGGGAGCTGTTTTTT. The chain uses TRBV7-2 and TRBJ2-2; D tentatively reads TRBD1 or TRBD2 (5 bases each). This CDR3 spans 16 amino acids. The V gene lost 1 base and the J gene lost 1 base, with 10 bases spanning the gap. Germline V CDR1 and CDR2: SGHTA, FQGNSA.

This clone was seen a few times. This chain uses TRBV19 with TRBJ1-5; D unclear. Looked up from germline, CDR1 is LNHDA and CDR2 is SQIVND (reference sequence). The CDR3 length is 16 residues. The V gene lost 2 bases and the J gene lost 2 bases, with 13 bases spanning the gap. CDR3 region: CASSIRSDWRNQPQHF. The CDR3 bases are TGTGCCAGTAGTATAAGGAGCGATTGGCGCAATCAGCCCCAGCATTTT.

The chain has TRBV28 and TRBJ1-4; perhaps TRBD1 as D (5 bases). V lost 5 bases and J 5 bases, leaving 15 bases between the germline ends. The CDR3 covers 15 residues. Germline V lookup: CDR1 MDHEN, CDR2 SYDVKM. As DNA, the CDR3 is TGTGCCAGCAGTACCCCCTCAGGGTTGAATGAAAAACTGTTTTTT. Its protein is CASSTPSGLNEKLFF.

This sequence joins TRBV19 and TRBJ1-5; no firm D call. The CDR3 loop spans 14 amino acids. The V gene lost 7 bases and the J gene lost 3 bases, with 13 bases spanning the gap. The germline CDR1 and CDR2 sequences are LNHDA and SQIVND (reference sequence). Here the CDR3 reads CASNGRTNNQPQHF. The CDR3 DNA sequence: TGTGCCAGTAATGGCAGAACCAACAATCAGCCCCAGCATTTT.

This clone was picked up a small number of times. The V call is TRBV14, the J call TRBJ2-2; 9 nucleotides agree with TRBD2. V shed 6 bases and J 5 bases; nucleotides not matched to a gene: 10. CDR1 SGHDN and CDR2 FVKESK come from the germline V gene. The length of the CDR3 is 16 residues. CDR3 protein: CASRPTSGVRTGELFF. In DNA, the CDR3 is TGTGCCAGCAGACCGACTAGCGGAGTGCGGACCGGGGAGCTGTTTTTT.

This clone was recorded a few times. The rearrangement joins TRBV7-9 to TRBJ1-4, with TRBD1 identical over 9 bases. The CDR3 has 17 residues. The germline CDR1 and CDR2 sequences are SEHNR and FQNEAQ (reference sequence). V lost 5 bases, J lost 2 bases, and 9 bases stayed unmatched. CDR3 region: CASSLKGTGLTNEKLFF. CDR3 bases: TGTGCCAGCAGCCTCAAGGGGACAGGGTTGACTAATGAAAAACTGTTTTTT.

The chain couples TRBV6-5 to TRBJ2-3, with 8 bases matching TRBD2. CDR3 length: 15 amino acids. Per the germline V gene, CDR1 is MNHEY and CDR2 is SVGAGI. With 4 bases clipped from V and 8 bases from J, the junction kept 11 bases outside the gene matches. CDR3 sequence reads: CASSSIAGRATTQYF. CDR3 coding DNA: TGTGCCAGCAGTTCGATAGCGGGGAGGGCAACTACGCAGTATTTT.

The chain recombines TRBV4-3 with TRBJ2-3; TRBD2 matches at 11 bases. Per germline, CDR1 LGHNA and CDR2 YSLEER. V lost 0 bases, J lost 8 bases, and 10 bases stayed unmatched. The CDR3 sequence is 17 residues long. This CDR3 is CASSQDRGTSGTLTQYF. The CDR3 DNA sequence: TGCGCCAGCAGCCAAGATCGCGGGACTAGCGGAACCCTTACGCAGTATTTT.

The CDR3 sequence: CASSTMAAGGYGYTF. The CDR3 coding sequence is TGTGCCAGCAGTACTATGGCCGCGGGGGGCTATGGCTACACCTTC. The chain uses TRBV28 and TRBJ1-2; tentatively, D is TRBD1 (5 bases). The ends were cut back, 5 bases at V and 4 bases at J, with 17 bases in the middle. The germline CDR1 and CDR2 sequences are MDHEN and SYDVKM. There are 15 residues in the CDR3.

The table lists this clone with a few counts. This chain connects TRBV28 to TRBJ2-2; no clear D. Between the trimmed V and J ends, which lost 5 bases and 0 bases, there was a span of 16 bases. CDR1 is MDHEN and CDR2 is SYDVKM in the germline V gene. CDR3 length: 17 residues. CDR3 residues: CASSIVSHPSNTGELFF. In DNA, the CDR3 is TGTGCCAGCAGTATAGTCAGCCACCCTTCGAACACCGGGGAGCTGTTTTTT.

The chain couples TRBV7-2 to TRBJ2-3; D is unresolved. With 4 bases removed from V and 8 bases from J, the gap between germline ends came to 13 bases. Germline V gene lookup returns CDR1 SGHTA and CDR2 FQGNSA. This CDR3 has 13 amino acids. The CDR3 reads CASSSSLPATQYF. The DNA for the CDR3 is TGTGCCAGCAGCTCGTCCCTGCCGGCTACGCAGTATTTT.

The V and J genes are TRBV18 and TRBJ2-7; TRBD2 agrees at 9 bases. The CDR3 runs to 16 residues. CDR1 is KGHSH, CDR2 LQKENI, per germline. V lost 3 bases, J lost 5 bases, and 11 bases stayed unmatched. The CDR3 DNA sequence: TGTGCCAGCTCACCCCTTTTAGCGGGAGTTTCCCACGAGCAGTACTTC. Protein sequence: CASSPLLAGVSHEQYF.

This clone was picked up one time. The CDR3 region is CASSQEGTGTNEKLFF. Written as DNA, the CDR3 is TGCGCCAGCAGCCAAGAAGGGACAGGGACTAATGAAAAACTGTTTTTT. J is TRBJ1-4 and V is TRBV4-3; 9 nucleotides agree with TRBD1. The trim removed 0 bases at V and 2 bases at J, leaving 1 base unmatched. Germline V CDR1 and CDR2: LGHNA, YSLEER. This CDR3 is built from 16 residues.

This clone was recorded a few times. This chain links TRBV5-1 with TRBJ2-5; 8 bases align to TRBD1. The V segment lost 4 bases and the J segment 4 bases; nucleotides outside the gene matches: 12. The length of the CDR3 is 16 residues. Looked up from germline, CDR1 is SGHRS and CDR2 is YFSETQ. CDR3 sequence: CASSPQAGGIGETQYF. CDR3 bases: TGCGCCAGCAGCCCACAGGCAGGGGGCATTGGAGAGACCCAGTACTTC.